This is a list of T cell receptor beta chains from one sample in a study of cytomegalovirus exposure and HLA in healthy donors. Sequenced by immunoSEQ multiplex PCR; TCRdb stores in-frame clones only, minus some. This table has some 180,000 clones, 77% appearing once. Sequencing was done on a sample of PBMCs. Receptors were obtained from an older woman in good health and CMV-seropositive. Each CDR3 is given with its conserved first and last residue. The order of the fields is clone size, D gene, V gene, J gene, CDR3 DNA, CDR3 protein. D genes are given only for firm matches. Size values are once, few and many counts, or a class for expanded clones, and some rows have none.

>.|.|TRBV5-1|TRBJ1-2
TGCGCCAGCACCCCCATGGGGGGGGCTCGGGGCTACACCTTC
CASTPMGGARGYTF
>.|.|TRBV7-9|TRBJ2-7
TGTGCCAGCAGCTTTGGTCGGTTAAGTGCTCCCTACGAGCAGTACTTC
CASSFGRLSAPYEQYF
>.|TRBD2|TRBV10-2|TRBJ2-3
TGCGCCAGCCGCCAGCGGGGGGGCACAGATACGCAGTATTTT
CASRQRGGTDTQYF
>.|TRBD1|TRBV7-8|TRBJ2-7
TGTGCCAGCAGCTTAGGGACAGGGAGAGAGCAGTACTTC
CASSLGTGREQYF
>.|TRBD1|TRBV19|TRBJ1-1
TGTGCCAGTAGTATTTTCCAGGGGGTGAACACTGAAGCTTTCTTT
CASSIFQGVNTEAFF
>.|TRBD1|TRBV4-1|TRBJ1-4
TGCGCCAGCAGCCAACAACCGGGACAGGGGTGGGAAAAACTGTTTTTT
CASSQQPGQGWEKLFF
>.|TRBD2|TRBV6-1|TRBJ2-1
TGTGCCAGCAGCGTGCGGGGGGGCCGCAATGAGCAGTTCTTC
CASSVRGGRNEQFF
>.|TRBD1|TRBV7-8|TRBJ2-5
TGTGCCAGCAGCTTAAGACAGGGCGCGGAGACCCAGTACTTC
CASSLRQGAETQYF
>few|.|TRBV6-5|TRBJ2-5
TGTGCCAGCAGTTATCTGGGAGGGGGGGGACAGACCCAGTACTTC
CASSYLGGGGQTQYF
>few|TRBD1|TRBV27|TRBJ1-2
TGTGCCAGCAGTTTCTCGGGCGGGACAGGGGGCGGCTACACCTTC
CASSFSGGTGGGYTF
>once|.|TRBV6-4|TRBJ2-1
TGTGCCAGCAGTGACTCGTGGACTTTTCAGTGCAATGAGCAGTTCTTC
CASSDSWTFQCNEQFF
>.|.|TRBV28|TRBJ2-5
TGTGCCAGCAGCCCCCCGGGGGGCGAGGAGACCCAGTACTTC
CASSPPGGEETQYF
>.|.|TRBV9|TRBJ2-3
TGTGCCAGCAGCGCCCCAGGACTGGGGGATACGCAGTATTTT
CASSAPGLGDTQYF
>.|.|TRBV5-4|TRBJ2-1
TGTGCCAGCAGCTTGGGACAGTATGGGTTCTTC
CASSLGQYGFF
>.|.|TRBV5-8|TRBJ1-1
TGTGCCAGCAGCTTGACTGCTTTCTTT
CASSLTAFF
>.|TRBD1|TRBV7-2|TRBJ1-4
TGTGCCAGCAGATGGATGACAGGGCAAAATGAAAAACTGTTTTTT
CASRWMTGQNEKLFF
>once|TRBD1|TRBV7-6|TRBJ2-5
TGTGCCAGCAGCTTCACAGGGGGTCAAGAGACCCAGTACTTC
CASSFTGGQETQYF
>.|.|TRBV15|TRBJ1-2
TGTGCCACCAGCGTGTCGGACAGACTTTACTATGGCTACACCTTC
CATSVSDRLYYGYTF